The source of this T cell receptor (beta chain) is a study of tissue T cells after allogeneic stem cell transplantation. Whole-study results and caveats: Only a limited share of tissue TCRs appeared in blood or spleen. The patient cohort was small and clinically heterogeneous, with limited sampling depth.

This clone appeared a few times. The antigen remains undetermined. Mouse gene names and germline throughout. The read halts 1 residue ahead of the CDR3 end, with the missing end drawn from the germline J gene. Sequenced by immunoSEQ multiplex PCR; TCRdb stores in-frame clones only, minus some. This table has 15,000 to 20,000 clones, roughly two thirds appearing once. Trimming cost V 2 bases and J 4 bases; bases outside gene matches: 3. The V gene's germline CDR1 is SGHDT and CDR2 FRDEAV. This CDR3 has 13 amino acids. The sequence was obtained from a female BALB/c mouse in good health. Mice of this strain are of MHC haplotype H2-d. The chain has TRBV14 and TRBJ2-7; 7 bases map to TRBD2. Sample: spleen. CDR3 sequence reads: CASSLNWGYEQYF. CDR3 bases read: TGTGCCAGCAGTTTAAACTGGGGATATGAACAGTAC.